A selection of T cell receptor beta chains follows, all from one sample in a study of T-cell memory formation after mild COVID-19. MiXCR, run by TCRdb on the 5' RACE reads, gives a single entry per CDR3 protein. Altogether under 450,000 distinct CDR3 sequences are present, under 25% being singletons, with the ten largest covering 20% to 25%. The sequenced sample consisted of PBMCs or a T cell subset sorted from them (not recorded which). The receptor source for this set is a man younger than 30 who had mild COVID-19 (a few samples of this study predate the infection). Cell type and time point are not known. The CDR3 runs from the conserved cysteine through the conserved F or W. The D gene is left open where the match is weak. Rows give clone size only sometimes, using once, few, many, or a class for an expanded clone.

CDR3 protein: CASSYGTLQTDTQYF
CDR3 DNA: TGTGCCAGCAGTTACGGGACTCTTCAGACGGATACGCAGTATTTT
D gene: -
V gene: TRBV6-5
clone size: -
J gene: TRBJ2-3

CDR3 protein: CASSQVGRGAPQHF
CDR3 DNA: TGCGCCAGCAGCCAAGTAGGGAGGGGAGCGCCCCAGCATTTT
D gene: -
V gene: TRBV4-1
clone size: few
J gene: TRBJ1-5

CDR3 protein: CASSSQDYGYTF
CDR3 DNA: TGTGCCAGCAGTTCCCAGGACTATGGCTACACCTTC
D gene: -
V gene: TRBV12-3/TRBV12-4
clone size: -
J gene: TRBJ1-2

CDR3 protein: CASKGGRDDGYTF
CDR3 DNA: TGTGCCAGCAAAGGGGGCCGGGATGATGGCTACACCTTC
D gene: TRBD1
V gene: TRBV6-6
clone size: few
J gene: TRBJ1-2

CDR3 protein: CASSEGRGRGEKLFF
CDR3 DNA: TGCGCCAGCAGCGAGGGCAGGGGGCGCGGTGAAAAACTGTTTTTT
D gene: TRBD1
V gene: TRBV5-1
clone size: few
J gene: TRBJ1-4

CDR3 protein: CSVPSGEGQFF
CDR3 DNA: TGCAGCGTTCCCTCTGGGGAGGGGCAGTTCTTC
D gene: TRBD2
V gene: TRBV29-1
clone size: few
J gene: TRBJ2-1

CDR3 protein: CSARGPSNYEQYF
CDR3 DNA: TGCAGTGCTAGAGGCCCATCCAACTACGAGCAGTACTTC
D gene: -
V gene: TRBV20-1
clone size: -
J gene: TRBJ2-7

CDR3 protein: CASSLVGGYNEQFF
CDR3 DNA: TGCGCCAGCAGCTTGGTGGGGGGTTACAATGAGCAGTTCTTC
D gene: -
V gene: TRBV5-1
clone size: -
J gene: TRBJ2-1

CDR3 protein: CSARSPPAGWITDTQYF
CDR3 DNA: TGCAGTGCTAGATCCCCCCCGGCAGGGTGGATAACAGATACGCAGTATTTT
D gene: -
V gene: TRBV20-1
clone size: -
J gene: TRBJ2-3

CDR3 protein: CASSLMGPRGVEAFF
CDR3 DNA: TGTGCCAGCAGCTTAATGGGCCCAAGGGGGGTTGAAGCTTTCTTT
D gene: -
V gene: TRBV7-3
clone size: -
J gene: TRBJ1-1

CDR3 protein: CASSLWFLDSPNFGTGELFF
CDR3 DNA: TGTGCCAGCAGTTTATGGTTTCTGGACAGCCCCAATTTTGGGACCGGGGAGCTGTTTTTT
D gene: -
V gene: TRBV12-3/TRBV12-4
clone size: few
J gene: TRBJ2-2

CDR3 protein: CASSFEGRGTEAFF
CDR3 DNA: TGTGCCAGCAGTTTTGAGGGGAGGGGCACTGAAGCTTTCTTT
D gene: -
V gene: TRBV12-3/TRBV12-4
clone size: few
J gene: TRBJ1-1

CDR3 protein: CASSAGADGGTEAFF
CDR3 DNA: TGTGCCAGCAGCGCCGGAGCCGACGGGGGCACTGAAGCTTTCTTT
D gene: -
V gene: TRBV7-6
clone size: -
J gene: TRBJ1-1

CDR3 protein: CSAIAGGSATFNEQFF
CDR3 DNA: TGCAGTGCTATAGCGGGGGGGTCAGCCACCTTCAATGAGCAGTTCTTC
D gene: TRBD2
V gene: TRBV20-1
clone size: few
J gene: TRBJ2-1

CDR3 protein: CASSLYTNTEAFF
CDR3 DNA: TGTGCCAGCAGCTTATACACGAACACTGAAGCTTTCTTT
D gene: -
V gene: TRBV7-2
clone size: few
J gene: TRBJ1-1

CDR3 protein: CASTVGTGGRDGELFF
CDR3 DNA: TGTGCCAGCACTGTCGGGACAGGGGGCAGGGACGGGGAGCTGTTTTTT
D gene: TRBD1
V gene: TRBV6-1
clone size: -
J gene: TRBJ2-2

CDR3 protein: CASSLVGGGRSYEQYF
CDR3 DNA: TGTGCCAGCAGCTTAGTGGGCGGGGGCCGCTCCTACGAGCAGTACTTC
D gene: -
V gene: TRBV7-2
clone size: -
J gene: TRBJ2-7

CDR3 protein: CASSMGHQDTGELFF
CDR3 DNA: TGTGCCAGCAGCATGGGACACCAGGACACCGGGGAGCTGTTTTTT
D gene: -
V gene: TRBV7-6
clone size: -
J gene: TRBJ2-2

CDR3 protein: CASSYSTGVNTEAFF
CDR3 DNA: TGTGCCAGCAGTTACTCGACAGGGGTGAACACTGAAGCTTTCTTT
D gene: TRBD1
V gene: TRBV6-5
clone size: -
J gene: TRBJ1-1

CDR3 protein: CSATQGREGYTF
CDR3 DNA: TGCAGTGCCACACAGGGGAGGGAGGGCTACACCTTC
D gene: TRBD1
V gene: TRBV20-1
clone size: -
J gene: TRBJ1-2

CDR3 protein: CASSPRGDYGYTF
CDR3 DNA: TGTGCCAGCTCCCCCAGAGGGGACTATGGCTACACCTTC
D gene: -
V gene: TRBV18
clone size: many
J gene: TRBJ1-2

CDR3 protein: CASSTHGTGNTEAFF
CDR3 DNA: TGTGCCAGCAGTACCCACGGGACAGGGAACACTGAAGCTTTCTTT
D gene: TRBD1
V gene: TRBV27
clone size: -
J gene: TRBJ1-1

CDR3 protein: CASSVAPRTFTDTQYF
CDR3 DNA: TGTGCCAGCAGCGTAGCTCCGCGGACCTTCACAGATACGCAGTATTTT
D gene: -
V gene: TRBV9
clone size: -
J gene: TRBJ2-3

CDR3 protein: CASSEYTSGNTIYF
CDR3 DNA: TGTGCCAGCAGTGAATATACCTCTGGAAACACCATATATTTT
D gene: -
V gene: TRBV6-1
clone size: few
J gene: TRBJ1-3

CDR3 protein: CASRLATEAFF
CDR3 DNA: TGCGCCAGCAGGCTAGCTACTGAAGCTTTCTTT
D gene: -
V gene: TRBV5-1
clone size: many
J gene: TRBJ1-1

CDR3 protein: CASSLRSVDGTGELFF
CDR3 DNA: TGTGCCAGCAGCCTACGAAGCGTGGACGGCACCGGGGAGCTGTTTTTT
D gene: -
V gene: TRBV7-2
clone size: -
J gene: TRBJ2-2

CDR3 protein: CASSGRTGAAYNEQFF
CDR3 DNA: TGTGCCAGCAGTGGCCGGACAGGGGCGGCTTACAATGAGCAGTTCTTC
D gene: TRBD1
V gene: TRBV28
clone size: -
J gene: TRBJ2-1

CDR3 protein: CASSYSTGFSPLHF
CDR3 DNA: TGTGCCAGCAGTTACTCCACTGGATTTTCACCCCTCCACTTT
D gene: -
V gene: TRBV6-2/TRBV6-3
clone size: few
J gene: TRBJ1-6

CDR3 protein: CASSPTQGLRKLFF
CDR3 DNA: TGTGCCAGCAGCCCAACCCAGGGTCTCCGAAAACTGTTTTTT
D gene: -
V gene: TRBV7-2
clone size: -
J gene: TRBJ1-4

CDR3 protein: CATSRASSGMVEQFF
CDR3 DNA: TGTGCCACCAGCAGGGCATCGTCAGGGATGGTTGAGCAGTTCTTC
D gene: -
V gene: TRBV15
clone size: few
J gene: TRBJ2-1

CDR3 protein: CASSLAQGANNEQYF
CDR3 DNA: TGTGCCAGCAGCTTAGCGCAGGGGGCAAACAACGAGCAGTACTTC
D gene: TRBD1
V gene: TRBV7-9
clone size: -
J gene: TRBJ2-7

CDR3 protein: CATSAAGNTQYF
CDR3 DNA: TGTGCCACCAGTGCAGCGGGTAATACGCAGTATTTT
D gene: -
V gene: TRBV24-1
clone size: -
J gene: TRBJ2-3

CDR3 protein: CASSPYSGNEQFF
CDR3 DNA: TGTGCCAGCTCACCATACTCGGGCAATGAGCAGTTCTTC
D gene: -
V gene: TRBV18
clone size: few
J gene: TRBJ2-1

CDR3 protein: CASKGTAYGYTF
CDR3 DNA: TGTGCCAGCAAAGGGACAGCGTATGGCTACACCTTC
D gene: TRBD1
V gene: TRBV6-6
clone size: -
J gene: TRBJ1-2

CDR3 protein: CASSLGQGIYTDTQYF
CDR3 DNA: TGCGCCAGCAGCTTGGGACAGGGGATTTACACAGATACGCAGTATTTT
D gene: TRBD1
V gene: TRBV5-1
clone size: few
J gene: TRBJ2-3

CDR3 protein: CASSPGLAGDKFF
CDR3 DNA: TGTGCCAGCAGCCCCGGACTAGCGGGGGATAAGTTCTTC
D gene: TRBD2
V gene: TRBV7-2
clone size: -
J gene: TRBJ2-1

CDR3 protein: CASMRGNTIYF
CDR3 DNA: TGTGCCAGCATGCGAGGAAACACCATATATTTT
D gene: -
V gene: TRBV6-2/TRBV6-3
clone size: -
J gene: TRBJ1-3

CDR3 protein: CASSLGAVGVVNIQYF
CDR3 DNA: TGTGCCAGCAGCTTGGGGGCGGTTGGGGTTGTCAACATTCAGTACTTC
D gene: -
V gene: TRBV7-8
clone size: few
J gene: TRBJ2-4

CDR3 protein: CASSFGTGPTNYGYTF
CDR3 DNA: TGTGCCAGCAGTTTTGGGACAGGCCCTACTAACTATGGCTACACCTTC
D gene: TRBD1
V gene: TRBV12-3/TRBV12-4
clone size: -
J gene: TRBJ1-2

CDR3 protein: CSALCEGETDTQYF
CDR3 DNA: TGCAGTGCTCTTTGTGAAGGGGAGACAGATACGCAGTATTTT
D gene: -
V gene: TRBV20-1
clone size: -
J gene: TRBJ2-3

CDR3 protein: CASSLGQLFF
CDR3 DNA: TGTGCCAGCAGCTTAGGGCAGCTGTTTTTT
D gene: -
V gene: TRBV7-9
clone size: few
J gene: TRBJ2-2

CDR3 protein: CASRVTSGGAYNEQFF
CDR3 DNA: TGCGCCAGCAGAGTGACTAGCGGGGGGGCGTACAATGAGCAGTTCTTC
D gene: TRBD2
V gene: TRBV5-1
clone size: many
J gene: TRBJ2-1

CDR3 protein: CASSLEVSRFDYEQYF
CDR3 DNA: TGCGCCAGCAGCTTGGAGGTGAGTCGTTTTGACTACGAGCAGTACTTC
D gene: -
V gene: TRBV5-1
clone size: few
J gene: TRBJ2-7

CDR3 protein: CASSPAGGNQPQHF
CDR3 DNA: TGTGCCAGCAGCCCAGCCGGGGGCAATCAGCCCCAGCATTTT
D gene: -
V gene: TRBV12-3/TRBV12-4
clone size: many
J gene: TRBJ1-5

CDR3 protein: CASSFGQGGTEKLFF
CDR3 DNA: TGTGCCAGCAGCTTTGGGCAGGGAGGGACTGAAAAACTGTTTTTT
D gene: -
V gene: TRBV11-2
clone size: few
J gene: TRBJ1-4

CDR3 protein: CAWNNQGGYTF
CDR3 DNA: TGTGCCTGGAACAACCAGGGGGGCTACACCTTC
D gene: -
V gene: TRBV30
clone size: once
J gene: TRBJ1-2

CDR3 protein: CASTEPRDGKGLNEQFF
CDR3 DNA: TGTGCCAGCACCGAACCACGGGATGGGAAAGGGTTAAATGAGCAGTTCTTC
D gene: -
V gene: TRBV7-9
clone size: once
J gene: TRBJ2-1

CDR3 protein: CSSKTVYNEKLFF
CDR3 DNA: TGCAGTTCTAAGACAGTCTATAATGAAAAACTGTTTTTT
D gene: -
V gene: TRBV20-1
clone size: few
J gene: TRBJ1-4

CDR3 protein: CASSSYSQGSYEQYF
CDR3 DNA: TGTGCCAGCAGCTCATACTCACAGGGCTCCTACGAGCAGTACTTC
D gene: -
V gene: TRBV7-2
clone size: few
J gene: TRBJ2-7

CDR3 protein: CSATQGAAEAFF
CDR3 DNA: TGCAGTGCTACACAGGGTGCGGCTGAAGCTTTCTTT
D gene: -
V gene: TRBV20-1
clone size: -
J gene: TRBJ1-1